The 9 T cell receptor beta chains below come from one sample, sequenced in a study of naive and memory T cell subsets. Study outcomes and limitations: Naive repertoires, especially CD8, held a few larger clonotypes, possibly memory cells re-expressing CD45RA.

Two oligonucleotides, mixed equimolar, formed the beta constant-region primer covering TRBC1 and TRBC2. Ligated cDNA was amplified by four rounds of PCR with nested alpha and beta constant-region primers and SP2. TCRdb reprocessed the UMI-ligation and nested PCR reads with MiXCR, giving one entry per CDR3 protein. The sample shows about 90,000 distinct CDR3 sequences, over 9% of them seen only once. No antigen has been assigned to these receptors. The sample taken for sequencing was naive CD4+ T cells from blood. The receptors were sampled from a human donor in good health.

This clonotype was observed at least ten times. This chain joins TRBV11-2 and TRBJ2-7; 9 bases agree with TRBD2. In germline, CDR1 is SGHAT, CDR2 FQNNGV. Unmatched junction bases numbered 4, after V lost 0 bases and J lost 1 base. CDR3 size: 16 residues. In DNA form, the CDR3 reads TGTGCCAGCAGCTTAGAGGGCGGGGGGGTATCCTACGAGCAGTACTTC. Translation gives CASSLEGGGVSYEQYF.

In its sample, this clonotype was seen a few times. The chain employs TRBV7-9 and TRBJ2-5; TRBD2 matches at 8 bases. The CDR3 consists of 16 residues. Germline lookup yields CDR1 SEHNR and CDR2 FQNEAQ (reference sequence). Trimming removed 2 bases from V and 3 bases from J; junction bases left unmatched: 8. The CDR3 DNA reads TGTGCCAGCAGCTTAACGCACGGGACTAGGAAAGAGACCCAGTACTTC. The encoded protein is CASSLTHGTRKETQYF.

This clonotype was observed many times. This chain uses TRBV5-1 with TRBJ2-7; the D gene could be TRBD1 or TRBD2 (5 bases each). Germline CDR1 and CDR2: SGHRS and YFSETQ. Trimming took 5 bases from V and 0 from J, leaving 9 bases between them. The CDR3 spans 13 residues. Written as DNA, the CDR3 is TGCGCCAGCAGACGGGACCTCTCCTACGAGCAGTACTTC. This codes for CASRRDLSYEQYF.

This clonotype has a count of ten or more. V is TRBV30 and J is TRBJ1-1; 8 bases agree with TRBD1. In germline, CDR1 is GTSNPN, CDR2 SVGIG (reference sequence). With 2 bases clipped from V and 6 bases from J, the junction kept 14 bases outside the gene matches. The CDR3 is made up of 16 amino acids. In nucleotides, the CDR3 is TGTGCCTGGAGTCGGGGACAGGTCCCTGGTATCGCTGAAGCTTTCTTT. The encoded protein is CAWSRGQVPGIAEAFF.

This clonotype was seen repeatedly, ten times or more. The chain links TRBV5-4 to TRBJ2-3; 7 positions match TRBD2. The trim removed 0 bases at V and 6 bases at J, leaving 1 base unmatched. CDR1 and CDR2 from the germline V gene are SGHNT and YYREEE (reference sequence). The CDR3 runs to 13 residues. DNA for the CDR3: TGTGCCAGCAGCTTGGTGCGGGAGGATACGCAGTATTTT. Protein: CASSLVREDTQYF.

The chain joins TRBV12-3 or TRBV12-4 to TRBJ2-7; TRBD1 or TRBD2 may be the D gene (6 bases each). The CDR3 runs to 15 residues. V was shortened by 7 bases and J by 3 bases, with 19 bases between the two germline ends. The CDR3 DNA follows: TGTGCCAGCACCCTGGGCGGGACACTAGTCTACGAGCAGTACTTC. Protein: CASTLGGTLVYEQYF.

This rearrangement joins TRBV6-6 to TRBJ1-1; D might be TRBD1 (5 bases). The CDR3 runs 15 residues. The V gene's germline CDR1 is MNHNY and CDR2 SVGAGI (reference sequence). The V gene lost 10 bases and the J gene lost 6 bases, with 24 bases spanning the gap. CDR3 residues: CATLPARGGDSEAFF. CDR3 DNA sequence: TGTGCCACCCTACCCGCCCGGGGGGGGGACTCTGAAGCTTTCTTT.

In this sample, this clonotype turned up many times. The chain is built from TRBV20-1 and TRBJ2-1; 14 bases line up with TRBD2. The V gene's germline CDR1 is DFQATT and CDR2 SNEGSKA (reference sequence). The CDR3 spans 16 residues. V lost 4 bases and J lost 4; bases outside the gene matches: 6. The CDR3 loop reads CSAIRLAGGSYNEQFF. CDR3 DNA sequence: TGCAGTGCTATACGACTAGCGGGAGGGTCTTACAATGAGCAGTTCTTC.

The table lists this clonotype with a few counts. The rearrangement uses TRBV20-1 and TRBJ2-1; the D gene is possibly TRBD1 (5 bases). V shed 4 bases and J shed 1 base, with 20 bases lying between them. CDR1 DFQATT and CDR2 SNEGSKA come from the germline V gene (reference sequence). This CDR3 spans 17 amino acids. The CDR3 coding sequence is TGCAGTGCTAAGGGGTTCGGACGGACCAGTTCCTACAATGAGCAGTTCTTC. Its translation: CSAKGFGRTSSYNEQFF.